This TCR beta chain was obtained from a study of tissue T cells after allogeneic stem cell transplantation. This clone was found a few times. Its specificity is not known. Gene names are the mouse ones. The CDR3 end lies 1 residue beyond the end of the read and is filled in from the germline J gene. Findings and caveats of the study: Blood and spleen captured only part of the tissue TCR repertoire. Anatomically similar tissues had similar TCR repertoires within each patient. Across patients, clones rarely overlapped, yet motif clusters were shared tissue-specifically.

Sequencing was performed with immunoSEQ multiplex PCR; in TCRdb, only in-frame clones are kept and a portion is missing. The repertoire holds roughly 4,800 clones, with about a third as singletons. The time point here: mouse harvest day 14 after allogeneic transplant. Mouse grafts combined 10^7 T-cell-depleted bone marrow cells with 10^6 splenic CD5+ T cells. B6 (H2b) cells into BALB/c (H2d) mice; tissues taken at day 7 or 14. Trimming took off 0 bases at V and 3 bases at J, with 7 bases between the two ends. The CDR3 has 14 residues. Germline CDR1 reads KGHPV; CDR2 reads FQNQEV (reference sequence). The V gene is TRBV26, the J gene TRBJ2-4, with D unresolved. This receptor was taken from a female BALB/c mouse given C57BL/6 T cells with graft-versus-host disease after an allogeneic hematopoietic cell transplant. Material: skin. Incomplete CDR3 DNA: TGTGCCAGCAGTCTGTCTGGGCCGCAAAACACCTTGTAC. It specifies CASSLSGPQNTLY. The CDR3 in full is CASSLSGPQNTLYF.